These 30 T cell receptor beta chains were sequenced from one sample in a study of T cell responses to AZD1222 COVID-19 vaccine. The repertoire was sequenced with immunoSEQ multiplex PCR; TCRdb's copy has only in-frame clones and lacks some. The repertoire holds some 150,000 clones, with about 91% as singletons. The source was peripheral blood, collected on day 0 of MenACWY control vaccination. Receptors originate from an adult in good health.

The rearrangement joins TRBV18 to TRBJ2-3; D gene ambiguous. The CDR3 length is 15 residues. Germline CDR1 and CDR2: KGHSH and LQKENI. The V and J ends lost 0 bases and 5 bases respectively, with 12 bases between them. CDR3 bases: TGTGCCAGCTCACCACCCCCCCTCTCCGGAGATACGCAGTATTTT. Protein product: CASSPPPLSGDTQYF.

The gene calls are TRBV19 and TRBJ1-5; D possibly corresponds to TRBD1 (5 bases). V was clipped by 1 base and J by 6 bases, with 7 bases between them. Per germline, CDR1 LNHDA and CDR2 SQIVND (reference sequence). This CDR3 has 13 amino acids. Here the CDR3 reads CASSIAGRQPQHF. DNA for the CDR3: TGTGCCAGTAGTATAGCAGGGCGTCAGCCCCAGCATTTT.

The chain has TRBV7-2 and TRBJ2-1; tentatively, D is TRBD1 (5 bases). Trimming shortened V by 1 base and J by 9 bases, and 16 bases separated the two germline ends. The CDR3 runs to 15 residues. CDR1 and CDR2 (germline): SGHTA, FQGNSA. The CDR3 protein is CASSLGGTAQVEQFF. CDR3 in DNA: TGTGCCAGCAGCTTAGGGGGCACGGCGCAGGTTGAGCAGTTCTTC.

The rearrangement links TRBV18 to TRBJ1-1, with D maybe TRBD1 (5 bases). The CDR3 has 13 residues. V lost 6 bases, J lost 5 bases, and 13 bases lay in between. The V gene's germline CDR1 is KGHSH and CDR2 LQKENI. The CDR3 loop reads CASSPKQATEAFF. Written as DNA, the CDR3 is TGTGCCAGCTCGCCCAAACAGGCGACTGAAGCTTTCTTT.

The rearrangement joins TRBV19 to TRBJ1-5; D uncertain. The germline V and J ends were trimmed by 6 bases and 4 bases, with 16 bases remaining between them. CDR3 size: 15 residues. The germline CDR1 and CDR2 sequences are LNHDA and SQIVND (reference sequence). The CDR3, as DNA: TGTGCCAGTAGGTCCGGTTTTTCCGTAAATCAGCCCCAGCATTTT. Translation gives CASRSGFSVNQPQHF.

The chain has TRBV5-4 and TRBJ2-5, with 7 nucleotides matching TRBD1. Germline values: CDR1 SGHNT, CDR2 YYREEE (reference sequence). CDR3 size: 14 residues. Trimming at V came to 4 bases and at J to 1 base, leaving 4 bases not matched to a gene. The CDR3 region is CASSQNRGQETQYF. CDR3 DNA sequence: TGTGCCAGCAGCCAAAACAGGGGCCAAGAGACCCAGTACTTC.

V gene TRBV25-1 combines with J gene TRBJ2-1; unclear D gene. V dropped 2 bases and J dropped 2 bases, with 13 bases sitting between them. The CDR3 consists of 16 residues. Germline assignment: CDR1 MGHDK and CDR2 SYGVNS. The CDR3 loop is CASSETLRAAYNEQFF. CDR3 bases: TGTGCCAGCAGTGAAACTCTAAGGGCGGCCTACAATGAGCAGTTCTTC.

This clone was detected only a few times. J is TRBJ2-2 and V is TRBV29-1; D tentatively reads TRBD1 or TRBD2 (6 bases each). Between the trimmed V and J ends, which lost 7 bases and 4 bases, there was a span of 10 bases. Germline V gives CDR1 SQVTM, CDR2 ANQGSEA. This CDR3 comprises 12 residues. The CDR3 loop is CSAEGGTGELFF. In DNA, the CDR3 is TGCAGCGCAGAGGGGGGCACCGGGGAGCTGTTTTTT.

The chain uses TRBV11-3 and TRBJ1-2; D gene unclear. Germline CDR1 SGHNT, CDR2 YENEEA. This CDR3 is built from 16 residues. Trimming left V 3 bases short and J 0 bases short, with 14 bases between. The CDR3 protein is CASSFSGGTPNYGYTF. In nucleotides, the CDR3 is TGTGCCAGCAGCTTTTCAGGCGGTACCCCTAACTATGGCTACACCTTC.

This chain links TRBV4-1 with TRBJ1-3, with 7 bases fitting TRBD1. The CDR3 totals 14 residues. Looked up from germline, CDR1 is MGHRA and CDR2 is YSYEKL. J lost 4 bases, V lost 1 base, and 1 base had no gene match. The CDR3 DNA sequence: TGCGCCAGCAGCCAAGTGGACAGGGGAAACACCATATATTTT. This encodes CASSQVDRGNTIYF.

V gene TRBV5-5 combines with J gene TRBJ1-1; D not certain. Looked up from germline, CDR1 is SGHKS and CDR2 is YYEKEE (reference sequence). V dropped 4 bases and J dropped 1 base, with 11 bases sitting between them. The CDR3 extends over 14 amino acids. The CDR3 bases are TGTGCCAGCAGCGTGAGGGCTGGGAACACTGAAGCTTTCTTT. Protein: CASSVRAGNTEAFF.

This chain uses TRBV3-1 (or the pseudogene TRBV3-2) with TRBJ1-1; a weak D match, TRBD1 (5 bases). Germline values: CDR1 LGHDT, CDR2 YNNKEL (reference sequence). The CDR3 spans 15 residues. Trimming shortened V by 7 bases and J by 1 base, and 16 bases separated the two germline ends. The CDR3 sequence is CASTLSGTGNTEAFF. The CDR3 DNA sequence: TGTGCCAGCACCTTATCTGGGACGGGGAACACTGAAGCTTTCTTT.

This chain connects TRBV27 to TRBJ2-4; tentatively, D is TRBD2 (6 bases). V gave up 5 bases and J gave up 0 bases, with 11 bases separating them. CDR1 MNHEY and CDR2 SMNVEV come from the germline V gene (reference sequence). The length of the CDR3 is 15 residues. The CDR3 coding sequence is TGTGCCAGCAGTCCGGGCGGGAAAGCCAAAAACATTCAGTACTTC. It encodes CASSPGGKAKNIQYF.

The chain employs TRBV6-2 or TRBV6-3 and TRBJ2-5, with no clear D. The CDR3 runs 11 residues. V lost 6 bases and J lost 5, with 7 bases in between. Germline lookup yields CDR1 MNHEY and CDR2 SVGEGT. The CDR3 sequence: CASSRRETQYF. CDR3 DNA sequence: TGTGCCAGCAGCCGGCGGGAGACCCAGTACTTC.

The chain couples TRBV15 to TRBJ2-3, with TRBD1 as a possible D gene (6 bases). This CDR3 is built from 16 residues. V was trimmed by 2 bases and J by 4 bases, leaving 16 bases between them. CDR1 is LNHNV, CDR2 YYDKDF, per germline (reference sequence). Here the CDR3 DNA reads TGTGCCACCAGCAGAAAGGGGGTTGATGGCGCAGATACGCAGTATTTT. Its protein product is CATSRKGVDGADTQYF.

The chain joins TRBV7-2 to TRBJ1-1; possible D gene TRBD1, 6 bases. V shed 5 bases and J shed 6 bases, with 13 bases lying between them. Germline lookup yields CDR1 SGHTA and CDR2 FQGNSA. The CDR3 has 13 residues. CDR3 in DNA: TGTGCCAGCAGCCTGCACAGGGTACCTGAAGCTTTCTTT. Amino acids: CASSLHRVPEAFF.

The chain employs TRBV6-1 and TRBJ2-7; 7 nucleotides match TRBD2. The CDR3 consists of 17 residues. Germline loops: CDR1 MNHNS, CDR2 SASEGT. The J segment lost 0 bases and the V segment lost 3 bases, leaving 11 bases of the junction unmatched. DNA of the CDR3: TGTGCCAGCAGTGATGTCCCTTGGCGGGGGAACTCCTACGAGCAGTACTTC. Protein: CASSDVPWRGNSYEQYF.

In this sample, this clone turned up a few times. CDR3 in amino acids: CASSDGTPTDTQYF. The CDR3 coding sequence is TGTGCCAGCAGTGACGGGACTCCCACAGATACGCAGTATTTT. The chain uses TRBV2 and TRBJ2-3; D perhaps matches TRBD2 (6 bases). From germline, CDR1 is SNHLY and CDR2 FYNNEI. Trimming left V 3 bases short and J 2 bases short, with 9 bases between. This CDR3 region has 14 residues.

The J gene is TRBJ2-1, the V gene TRBV7-2, with 8 bases lining up with TRBD2. This CDR3 contains 18 residues. Germline V CDR1 and CDR2: SGHTA, FQGNSA. Unmatched junction bases numbered 14, after V lost 2 bases and J lost 5 bases. In DNA, the CDR3 is TGTGCCAGCAGCTTAATCCTCGGGAGGGACTGGGGGGACAATGAGCAGTTCTTC. It specifies CASSLILGRDWGDNEQFF.

This rearrangement joins TRBV7-8 to TRBJ1-5; 7 nucleotides agree with TRBD1. Trimming at V came to 9 bases and at J to 5 bases, leaving 13 bases not matched to a gene. CDR3 length: 15 residues. Germline CDR1 and CDR2: SGHVS and FQNEAQ. In nucleotides, the CDR3 is TGTGCCAGTGCGGGGACAGTAGGATATTATCAGCCCCAGCATTTT. It yields the protein CASAGTVGYYQPQHF.

The V and J genes are TRBV7-9 and TRBJ1-2, with 7 bases matching TRBD1. The J segment lost 8 bases and the V segment lost 6 bases, leaving 9 bases of the junction unmatched. Germline CDR1 is SEHNR and CDR2 is FQNEAQ (reference sequence). The CDR3 is 13 residues long. CDR3 nucleotides: TGTGCCAGCAGTTATACAGGGGTGAAAGGCTACACCTTC. Translating gives CASSYTGVKGYTF.

The chain combines TRBV28 with TRBJ1-5, with TRBD1 matching over 11 bases. CDR1 is MDHEN, CDR2 SYDVKM, per germline. With 6 bases clipped from V and 9 bases from J, the junction kept 4 bases outside the gene matches. CDR3 size: 13 residues. The CDR3 reads CASSRDRGAPQHF. CDR3 nucleotide sequence: TGTGCCAGCAGCCGGGACAGGGGGGCGCCCCAGCATTTT.

This clone was recorded at least ten times. This chain joins TRBV5-4 and TRBJ2-7; 8 bases align to TRBD1. The CDR3 contains 12 residues. The germline V gene has CDR1 SGHNT and CDR2 YYREEE (reference sequence). V lost 9 bases to trimming and J lost 2 bases; unmatched junction nucleotides: 4. The CDR3, as DNA: TGTGCCACCCAGGACAGGGCCTACGAGCAGTACTTC. Amino acid sequence: CATQDRAYEQYF.

V and J are TRBV28 and TRBJ1-4; D is ambiguous. V shed 6 bases and J shed 10 bases, with 15 bases lying between them. This CDR3 is 13 amino acids long. Germline assignment: CDR1 MDHEN and CDR2 SYDVKM. Written as DNA, the CDR3 is TGTGCCAGCAGCTCCCCTGGTGCCCGAAAACTGTTTTTT. Protein: CASSSPGARKLFF. Based on the CDR3 plus reference TRBV28 and TRBJ1-4, the full variable domain is DVKVTQSSRYLVKRTGEKVFLECVQDMDHENMFWYRQDPGLGLRLIYFSYDVKMKEKGDIPEGYSVSREKKERFSLILESASTNQTSMYLCASSSPGARKLFFGSGTQLSVL.

The chain carries TRBV5-8 and TRBJ2-4; D is uncertain. In germline, CDR1 is SGHTS, CDR2 YDEGEE. Trimming left V 7 bases short and J 0 bases short, with 11 bases between. The CDR3 totals 14 residues. CDR3 protein: CASYLALAKNIQYF. CDR3 sequence (DNA): TGTGCCAGCTACCTCGCCCTAGCCAAAAACATTCAGTACTTC.

The chain recombines TRBV5-5 with TRBJ2-1; D not certain. The CDR3 totals 14 residues. The germline V and J ends were trimmed by 0 bases and 9 bases, with 13 bases remaining between them. Germline lookup yields CDR1 SGHKS and CDR2 YYEKEE (reference sequence). The CDR3 sequence is CASSLVQVGGEQFF. As DNA, the CDR3 is TGTGCCAGCAGCTTGGTTCAGGTGGGCGGTGAGCAGTTCTTC.

The V gene is TRBV5-1, the J gene TRBJ2-1, with D possibly matching TRBD2 (5 bases). Trimming pared 4 bases from V and 6 bases from J, leaving 17 bases between. The CDR3 consists of 15 residues. Germline V gene lookup returns CDR1 SGHRS and CDR2 YFSETQ. This chain's CDR3 is CASSPLTRFGNEQFF. The CDR3 DNA sequence: TGCGCCAGCAGCCCACTAACTAGGTTTGGCAATGAGCAGTTCTTC.

The chain recombines TRBV6-5 with TRBJ1-4; 7 positions agree with TRBD1. CDR1 MNHEY and CDR2 SVGAGI come from the germline V gene. The CDR3 runs 16 residues. The ends lost 4 bases at V and 2 bases at J; junction bases unmatched: 7. CDR3 nucleotides: TGTGCCAGCAGTTTAAAGGGACAGCCCACTAATGAAAAACTGTTTTTT. Amino acid sequence: CASSLKGQPTNEKLFF.

This rearrangement joins TRBV7-3 to TRBJ2-2, with 9 positions matching TRBD1. Germline V gene lookup returns CDR1 SGHTA and CDR2 FQGTGA. The CDR3 is made up of 18 amino acids. With 5 bases clipped from V and 0 bases from J, the junction kept 10 bases outside the gene matches. The CDR3 loop is CASSPGPRQGANTGELFF. CDR3 nucleotide sequence: TGTGCCAGCAGCCCCGGCCCCCGACAGGGGGCGAACACCGGGGAGCTGTTTTTT.

This chain connects TRBV5-4 to TRBJ1-2; D uncertain. Trimming removed 4 bases from V and 4 bases from J, with 20 bases in between. Germline CDR1 and CDR2: SGHNT and YYREEE (reference sequence). The length of the CDR3 is 16 residues. The CDR3 DNA is TGTGCCAGCAGCCCCGACCTGACGTACTTGCCCTATGGCTACACCTTC. It specifies CASSPDLTYLPYGYTF.